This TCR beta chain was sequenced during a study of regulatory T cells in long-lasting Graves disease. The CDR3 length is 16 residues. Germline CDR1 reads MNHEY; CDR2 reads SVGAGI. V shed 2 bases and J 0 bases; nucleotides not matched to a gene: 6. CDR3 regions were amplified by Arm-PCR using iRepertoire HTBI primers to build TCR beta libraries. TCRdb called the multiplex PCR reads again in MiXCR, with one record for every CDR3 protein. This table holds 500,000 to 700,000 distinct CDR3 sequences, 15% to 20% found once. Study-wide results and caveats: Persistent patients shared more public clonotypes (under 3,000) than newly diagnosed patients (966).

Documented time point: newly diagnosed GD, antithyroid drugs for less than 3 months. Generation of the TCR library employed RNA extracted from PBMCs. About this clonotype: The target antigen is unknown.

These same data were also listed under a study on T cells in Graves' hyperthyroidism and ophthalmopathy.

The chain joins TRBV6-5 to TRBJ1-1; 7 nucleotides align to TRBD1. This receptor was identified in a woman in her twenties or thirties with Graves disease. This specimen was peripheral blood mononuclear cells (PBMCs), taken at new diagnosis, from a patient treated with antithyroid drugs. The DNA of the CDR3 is TGTGCCAGCAGTTACACCCTGACAGGGATGAACACTGAAGCTTTCTTT. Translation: CASSYTLTGMNTEAFF.